The 8 T cell receptor beta chains below come from one sample, sequenced in a study of cytomegalovirus exposure and HLA in healthy donors. Both 60 Vbeta primers and 13 Jbeta primers went into the PCR. Repertoires were generated with immunoSEQ multiplex PCR, while TCRdb's copy carries only in-frame clones and drops some. The data contain some 60,000 clones, 75% to 85% of them seen just once; the ten biggest clones take up over 5%. The source material was PBMCs. These receptor sequences come from a male donor in good health and CMV-seronegative.

The CDR3 DNA follows: TGTGCCATCAGTGGGACAGGGGAGGGGATTGGGACTGAAGCTTTCTTT. As protein: CAISGTGEGIGTEAFF. The V call is TRBV10-3, the J call TRBJ1-1; 9 nucleotides align to TRBD1. CDR3 length equals 16 residues. Germline V lookup: CDR1 ENHRY, CDR2 SYGVKD. With 4 bases clipped from V and 5 bases from J, the junction kept 11 bases outside the gene matches.

Written as DNA, the CDR3 is TGTGCCAGCAGTTACGGCGGGGGGGAAACCGGGGAGCTGTTTTTT. Translating it yields CASSYGGGETGELFF. The chain couples TRBV6-5 to TRBJ2-2; 9 nucleotides line up with TRBD2. Germline V lookup: CDR1 MNHEY, CDR2 SVGAGI. This CDR3 contains 15 residues. Trimming cost V 2 bases and J 5 bases; bases outside gene matches: 3.

This chain uses TRBV19 with TRBJ2-1; 14 nucleotides agree with TRBD2. The CDR3 is made up of 16 amino acids. Germline-derived CDR1 and CDR2 are LNHDA and SQIVND (reference sequence). V trimming: 4 bases; J trimming: 7 bases; junction bases outside the gene matches: 6. The CDR3 spells CASSRGLAGGGNEQFF. The CDR3 DNA follows: TGTGCCAGTAGTAGAGGACTAGCGGGGGGAGGTAATGAGCAGTTCTTC.

V is TRBV5-1 and J is TRBJ1-5, with D perhaps matching TRBD1 (5 bases). Germline V gives CDR1 SGHRS, CDR2 YFSETQ. The ends were cut back, 3 bases at V and 6 bases at J, with 13 bases in the middle. The CDR3 length is 14 residues. The CDR3 here is CASSSDPGGQPQHF. As DNA, the CDR3 is TGCGCCAGCAGCTCGGACCCGGGGGGTCAGCCCCAGCATTTT.

V and J are TRBV27 and TRBJ2-1; TRBD1 agrees at 8 bases. The V gene's germline CDR1 is MNHEY and CDR2 SMNVEV (reference sequence). V dropped 5 bases and J dropped 7; count of bases not matched to a gene: 13. The CDR3 length is 16 residues. The CDR3 bases are TGTGCCAGCAGTACCGGGGCAGGGGGCCTGATTAATGAGCAGTTCTTC. Translation gives CASSTGAGGLINEQFF.

Comment on this clone: Within the sample, other DNA sequences also encode this same CDR3. This chain uses TRBV5-1 with TRBJ2-1, with D possibly TRBD1 on 6 matching bases. Germline V lookup: CDR1 SGHRS, CDR2 YFSETQ. Trimming pared 0 bases from V and 0 bases from J, leaving 10 bases between. This CDR3 has 16 amino acids. This CDR3 is CASSLDRVSSYNEQFF. DNA of the CDR3: TGCGCCAGCAGCTTGGACAGGGTTAGCTCCTACAATGAGCAGTTCTTC.

This chain uses TRBV5-5 with TRBJ2-7; the match to TRBD2 covers 8 bases. The CDR3 is made up of 15 amino acids. Trimming removed 4 bases from V and 4 bases from J; junction bases left unmatched: 10. Germline values: CDR1 SGHKS, CDR2 YYEKEE (reference sequence). CDR3 in DNA: TGTGCCAGCAGCGCCGCGGGGGGCACAGGGTACGAGCAGTACTTC. Its protein product is CASSAAGGTGYEQYF.

On this clone: This specimen includes other DNA sequences encoding the same CDR3. The rearrangement links TRBV5-1 to TRBJ1-1, with 7 bases identical to TRBD1. CDR3 length: 12 amino acids. Per germline, CDR1 SGHRS and CDR2 YFSETQ. V lost 7 bases to trimming and J lost 4 bases; unmatched junction nucleotides: 4. The CDR3 coding sequence is TGCGCCAGCGGCCCAGGGGGCACTGAAGCTTTCTTT. Translation gives CASGPGGTEAFF.